This TCR beta chain was documented in a study of blood T cell repertoires in COVID-19. Study as a whole: The United States, Italy and Spain provided the acute and convalescent COVID-19 samples. Sources were T cells, B-cell-depleted T cells, or PBMCs; the material itself was cDNA or gDNA.

This CDR3 is 13 amino acids long. CDR1 is SNHLY, CDR2 FYNNEI, per germline. With 4 bases removed from V and 6 bases from J, the gap between germline ends came to 10 bases. Original data processing: Amplifying reference gene primers gave estimates of nucleated cell counts. The data were produced by immunoSEQ multiplex PCR, yet TCRdb's version contains in-frame clones alone and is incomplete. V and J calls and clone size follow that table, whereas D and trimming were derived from the DNA. Of about 180,000 clones in the sample, roughly 80% were seen once. The material sequenced was peripheral blood. The V gene is TRBV2, the J gene TRBJ2-4, with D possibly TRBD1 on 5 matching bases. The receptor comes from a human donor in a cohort sampled during active COVID-19. The CDR3 region has the DNA TGTGCCAGCAGTGTACAGGAGACAAACATTCAGTACTTC. This encodes CASSVQETNIQYF. Full variable domain (remainder filled in from reference TRBV2 and TRBJ2-4): EPEVTQTPSHQVTQMGQEVILRCVPISNHLYFYWYRQILGQKVEFLVSFYNNEISEKSEIFDDQFSVERPDGSNFTLKIRSTKLEDSAMYFCASSVQETNIQYFGAGTRLSVL.